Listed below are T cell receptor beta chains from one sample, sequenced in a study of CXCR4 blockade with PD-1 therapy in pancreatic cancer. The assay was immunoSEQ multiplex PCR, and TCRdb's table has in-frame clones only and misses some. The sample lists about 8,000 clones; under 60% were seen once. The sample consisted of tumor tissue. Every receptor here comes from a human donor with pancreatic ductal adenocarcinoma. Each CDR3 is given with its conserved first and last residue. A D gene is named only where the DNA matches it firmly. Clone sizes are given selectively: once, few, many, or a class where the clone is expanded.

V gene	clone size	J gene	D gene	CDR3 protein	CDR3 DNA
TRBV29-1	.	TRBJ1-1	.	CSVVFRGEVAEAFF	TGCAGCGTTGTGTTTAGGGGCGAGGTCGCTGAAGCTTTCTTT
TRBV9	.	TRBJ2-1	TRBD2	CASSVDYRSGGVVDEQFF	TGTGCCAGCAGCGTAGATTACCGAAGCGGGGGGGTAGTGGATGAGCAGTTCTTC
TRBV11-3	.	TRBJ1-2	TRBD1	CASSPHGGTGAGYGYTF	TGTGCCAGCAGCCCCCACGGCGGGACAGGGGCTGGCTATGGCTACACCTTC
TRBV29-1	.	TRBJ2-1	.	CSSSGTYNEQFF	TGCAGTTCCAGCGGAACCTACAATGAGCAGTTCTTC
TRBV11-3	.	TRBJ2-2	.	CASNRGTFDTGELFF	TGTGCCAGCAATAGGGGGACATTTGACACCGGGGAGCTGTTTTTT
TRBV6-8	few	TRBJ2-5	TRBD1	CASSAGTGRQETQYF	TGTGCCAGCAGCGCGGGGACAGGGCGGCAAGAGACCCAGTACTTC
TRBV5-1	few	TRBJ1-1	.	CASSYTGDGTEAFF	TGCGCCAGCAGCTATACAGGAGATGGGACTGAAGCTTTCTTT
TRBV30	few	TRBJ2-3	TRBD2	CATTGTSGASTDTQYF	TGTGCCACCACCGGGACTAGCGGGGCTAGCACAGATACGCAGTATTTT
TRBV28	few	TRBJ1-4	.	CASSKAQGTNEKLFF	TGTGCCAGCAGTAAAGCCCAGGGAACTAATGAAAAACTGTTTTTT
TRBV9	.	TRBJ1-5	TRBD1	CASSAQGDSNQPQHF	TGTGCCAGCAGCGCCCAGGGGGATAGCAATCAGCCCCAGCATTTT
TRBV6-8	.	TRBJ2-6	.	CASSGRGPGANVLTF	TGTGCCAGCAGTGGCAGGGGCCCTGGGGCCAACGTCCTGACTTTC
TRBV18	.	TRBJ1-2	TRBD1	CASSPSGRGNYGYTF	TGTGCCAGCTCACCATCGGGCAGGGGGAACTATGGCTACACCTTC
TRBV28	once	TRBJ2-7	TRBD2	CASSLTSGSSYEQYF	TGTGCCAGCAGTTTGACTAGCGGGAGTTCCTACGAGCAGTACTTC
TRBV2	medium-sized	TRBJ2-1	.	CASKLSGSHEQFF	TGTGCCAGCAAACTATCCGGGTCACATGAGCAGTTCTTC
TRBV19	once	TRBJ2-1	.	CASSIRASGDYNEQFF	TGTGCCAGTAGTATAAGGGCGAGTGGCGACTACAATGAGCAGTTCTTC
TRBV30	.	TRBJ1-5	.	CAWNMGNQPQHF	TGTGCCTGGAATATGGGCAATCAGCCCCAGCATTTT
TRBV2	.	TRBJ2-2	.	CASKGAGGELFF	TGTGCCAGCAAAGGGGCTGGCGGGGAGCTGTTTTTT
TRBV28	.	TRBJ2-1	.	CASSLHRGNYNEQFF	TGTGCCAGCAGTTTACATCGCGGGAACTACAATGAGCAGTTCTTC
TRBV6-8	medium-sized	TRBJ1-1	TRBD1	CASSSTTGYTEAFF	TGTGCCAGCAGTTCCACGACAGGGTACACTGAAGCTTTCTTT
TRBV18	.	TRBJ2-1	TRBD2	CASSQQGSGSSYNEQFF	TGTGCCAGCTCGCAACAGGGTAGCGGGAGCTCCTACAATGAGCAGTTCTTC